This TCR beta chain was captured by sequencing in a study of identical twins. TCRdb used MiXCR to reprocess the 5' RACE reads, holding one entry per CDR3 protein. The sample contains approximately 630,000 distinct CDR3 sequences, under 8.5% of which appear only once. The V end was cut by 7 bases, the J end by 10 bases, with 19 bases between. Germline V lookup: CDR1 SGHTA, CDR2 FQGNSA. The CDR3 contains 14 residues. This sample also belongs to another study, concerning yellow fever vaccine responses in identical twins.

This clonotype was obtained from a woman aged 18-29 years in good health. This chain connects TRBV7-2 to TRBJ1-4; TRBD1 might be the D (5 bases). Sequencing used PBMCs. The DNA of the CDR3 is TGTGCCAGCACCACCGGGGGACGGGCCGGAAAACTGTTTTTT. It is translated as CASTTGGRAGKLFF. The variable domain in full, completed from reference TRBV7-2 and TRBJ1-4, reads GAGVSQSPSNKVTEKGKDVELRCDPISGHTALYWYRQSLGQGLEFLIYFQGNSAPDKSGLPSDRFSAERTGGSVSTLTIQRTQQEDSAVYLCASTTGGRAGKLFFGSGTQLSVL.